This entry describes one T cell receptor beta chain. Its antigen is unknown. Base-call qualities are not available, and no considerably larger clone is one nucleotide away. This entry is derived from a study of blood T cells in healthy people across ages (dated by TCRdb to the mid-2010s). In the study overall: Template switching captured roughly one uniquely barcoded TCR beta cDNA molecule per two T cells in model experiments. For two donors (one aged 18 to 30 and one aged 80 or older), the study analyzed two additional independent replicas of 1 million unique cDNA reads from the same blood draw. The donors were divided into four age groups: young (average around 16 years), middle-aged (about 39), aged (approximately 62) and long-lived (roughly 82). To avoid experimental bias, donors of different ages were randomly spread across the sequencing lanes. The study measured age-related changes in TCR beta repertoire diversity using deep sequencing normalized with unique cDNA molecular identifiers. General findings and caveats noted by the study authors: Compared with the aged group, the long-lived group had more naive CD4+ T cells, fewer expanded clones and increased TCR diversity, suggesting age selection. Estimates of total diversity from one million sequenced T cells were regarded as lower bounds and underestimates. Because donor CMV infection status was unknown, age-related changes in expanded clonotypes were potentially confounded. Since profiling was done on bulk unsorted PBMCs, naive and antigen-experienced compartments could not be conclusively compared. Observed TCR beta diversity per million T cells fell roughly linearly with age, and a significant reduction was already apparent by age approximately 40. There was a strong correlation between observed TCR beta diversity and the percentage of naive T cells measured by flow cytometry.

V loses 0 bases of germline sequence and J loses 0 bases, and the interval between the two ends is 5 bases. CDR1 and CDR2 are read off the germline V gene as MGHDK and SYGVNS. Including the terminal cysteine and phenylalanine, the CDR3 comprises 15 residues. Only CDR3 DNA remains: 45 bases, in frame from the first base. The library was produced with 5' RACE. The sequencer listed for this sample is Illumina HiSeq 2500. A second PCR of about 7 to 12 cycles was run with a J-beta primer mix and a sample-barcoded 5' primer. Each TCR beta cDNA molecule received a unique molecular identifier from a template-switch 5' adaptor carrying 12 random nucleotides. Each sample yielded at least 2.5 million CDR3-containing paired-end reads. The Mint cDNA synthesis kit, primed by a TRBC-specific oligonucleotide, was used to synthesize first-strand cDNA from all RNA. Following uracil-DNA glycosylase treatment, a first 18-cycle PCR with universal primers M1SS and BC2_uni_R was performed on all cDNA. In the paper's pipeline: For normalization, 1 million high-quality reads were randomly selected from each sample, with every read carrying a distinct molecular identifier. Instead of being binned into consensus sequences, reads with shared molecular identifiers were discarded. CDR3 identification, clonotype clustering and error correction used MiTCR with a Q25 quality threshold and the strictest error-elimination algorithm. A nonparametric unseen species model with Euler transformation was used to estimate lower-bound total TCR beta diversity. Through fastp at Q25 and MiXCR, TCRdb rebuilt clones from the public reads, retaining in-frame beta chains. Rows merge per CDR3 protein into single entries with the most common DNA and genes. TCRdb, not the authors, supplied the V and J calls. Counted in this sample were about 1.8 million distinct CDR3 sequences; around 48% of them appeared once. 2.1% of the sample is held by the ten biggest clonotypes.

Donors were around 37 systemically healthy Caucasian individuals from Russia aged roughly 6 to 90 years. Each donor gave 8 to 10 milliliters of peripheral blood, collected into EDTA-treated Vacutainer tubes. Ficoll-Paque density-gradient centrifugation was used to isolate PBMCs, with at least 7 million per sample. Trizol reagent was used to extract total RNA from the PBMCs, yielding at least 5.5 micrograms per sample. The percentages of naive CD45RAhigh/CD27high T cells were determined by flow cytometry on a PBMC aliquot from every donor. The receptor was derived from a woman aged 40 to 50 in good health. The rearrangement combines TRBV25-1 with TRBJ1-4, with the D gene uncertain. The material sequenced was blood. Here is the DNA: TGTGCCAGCAGTGAATATGGGGCAACTAATGAAAAACTGTTTTTT. Its translation is CASSEYGATNEKLFF.